This T cell receptor (beta chain) came from a study of beta chain features in type 1 diabetes (dated by TCRdb to the late 2010s). In terms of the full investigation: No differences in mean age, gender distribution, total cell number or subset yield were found between patients and healthy donors. A total of around 110,000,000 sorted cells were examined across all samples, and a strong correlation was observed between cell number per subset and RNA yield. The study compared TCRB repertoires of sorted circulating CD4+ T cell subsets between recently diagnosed type 1 diabetes patients and matched healthy donors. Whereas all 28 donors provided naive and central memory subsets, regulatory and stem cell-like memory subsets were isolated from just 8 patients and about 8 healthy donors. General conclusions and limits of the study: The naive, central memory and regulatory TCRB repertoires appeared to resemble one another more closely among patients than among healthy donors. PCR might favor shorter templates, but patient and control samples were amplified and corrected together, so any skew would affect both groups equally. HLA sub-analyses involved small numbers of individuals, so any influence of HLA type on TCRB rearrangement remained unresolved. Because cDNA was sequenced instead of genomic DNA, highly expressing activated cells could be over-represented, though the groups showed no difference in activation or CD3 levels. Patients with type 1 diabetes made fewer insertions and deleted more nucleotides at VDJ recombination sites, implying thymic rearrangement abnormalities. A moderate but significant shortening of TCRB CDR3 length was observed in type 1 diabetes patients in all four CD4+ subsets.

Trimming takes 1 base off V and 4 bases off J; junction bases not matched to a gene: 8. Inclusive of the bounding cysteine and phenylalanine, the CDR3 is 16 residues long. Only CDR3 DNA remains: 48 bases, in frame from the first base. According to the germline V gene, CDR1 reads SGHVS and CDR2 reads FQNEAQ. Each donor gave one peripheral blood draw, approximately 100 mL on average, collected into heparinised tubes. Using a panel that included CD45RO, CCR7, CD25, CD127, CD95 and CD27, naive, central memory, regulatory and stem cell-like memory CD4+ T cells were sorted on a BD FACSAria II. A purity above 95% was achieved for all sorted populations. PBMCs were isolated right away by Lymphoprep density gradient centrifugation and were stained directly, without culture. So that batch effects would be minimized, each experiment stained and sorted samples in pairs, pairing one healthy donor with one patient.

Points on this clone: Its antigen remains undetermined. No base-level quality is on record; no much larger clone is a single base apart.

The High Capacity cDNA Reverse Transcription Kit was used to reverse transcribe all of the isolated RNA, meaning that expressed TCRB transcripts were what got sequenced. Deep immunoSEQ sequencing was applied to naive, central memory and regulatory T cell samples, giving an average of about 3.7 million total reads per sample. Sorted cells were lysed in RLT buffer and RNA was extracted with DNase-treated RNeasy Micro or Mini kits, depending on cell number. Each cell subset was processed on its own to prevent cross-contamination, while patient and healthy donor samples were processed together. The immunoSEQ multiplex PCR was used to amplify TCRB sequences from cDNA, yielding 87-bp fragments that span the CDR3 region. Amplicons were sequenced on the Illumina HiSeq platform. Concerning the study's data processing: Synthetic template baselines were used to correct PCR bias computationally, reads within Hamming distance 2 were collapsed, and singletons that could not be merged were discarded. Reads were aligned to IMGT to assign V, D and J genes, CDR3 length, and insertions or deletions at six rearrangement sites. Clonotype counts were normalized to sorted cell number within each subset before computing true diversity and Gini coefficients with the tcR R package. The overlap coefficient, calculated on TCRB nucleotide sequences, was used to quantify repertoire sharing. Out-of-frame TCRB sequences from naive cells were analyzed to stand in for the pre-selection repertoire. Entries here come from immuneACCESS through TCRdb and include only in-frame sequences with V and J called. Some clones fail to appear in such tables; in the studies checked, an unresolved V gene covers under half of the shortfall, and the cause of the remainder is unknown. Clonal size and the V and J genes are those of that table, whereas D and trimming came from the DNA. This sample holds more than 250,000 clones; around 25% were observed only once. The top ten clonotypes cover about 0.012% of the sample.

The receptor chain draws on TRBV7-8 and TRBJ2-7, and TRBD2 matches 9 of the central bases. This TCR derives from a woman aged 25 to 39 with type 1 diabetes. Sequencing used naive CD4+ T cells from blood. The intended sense of this specimen's cell subset or site label: true naive CD4+ T cells. CDR3 loop: CASSLVASGIWYEQYF. The DNA sequence is TGTGCCAGCAGCTTAGTAGCTAGCGGGATATGGTACGAGCAGTACTTC.